This T cell receptor (beta chain) stems from a study of shared clonotypes between healthy human individuals. Study results and caveats: All-four-donor shared clonotypes had higher generation probabilities than non-shared clonotypes did. It was observed that 4% to 6% of naive CD4 clonotypes were shared across a few donors.

With regard to this clone: Its antigen is unidentified.

This CDR3 region has 15 residues. With 6 bases removed from V and 1 base from J, the gap between germline ends came to 15 bases. The V gene's germline CDR1 is MDHEN and CDR2 SYDVKM. The data were produced by immunoSEQ multiplex PCR, yet TCRdb's version contains in-frame clones alone and is incomplete. The table lists 2 million to 2.5 million clones, approximately 90% of them singletons, with approximately 0.4% in the top ten. What was sequenced was naive CD4+ T cells from PBMCs. Subset of the sample: CD45RA+ positively selected. The sequence came from a man younger than 30 in good health. Some clones in this sample may be carry-over from other donors' samples. The V and J genes are TRBV28 and TRBJ2-5; TRBD1 might be the D (6 bases). This chain's CDR3 is CASSPDSLIQETQYF. CDR3 sequence (DNA): TGTGCCAGCAGCCCGGACAGCCTAATCCAAGAGACCCAGTACTTC.